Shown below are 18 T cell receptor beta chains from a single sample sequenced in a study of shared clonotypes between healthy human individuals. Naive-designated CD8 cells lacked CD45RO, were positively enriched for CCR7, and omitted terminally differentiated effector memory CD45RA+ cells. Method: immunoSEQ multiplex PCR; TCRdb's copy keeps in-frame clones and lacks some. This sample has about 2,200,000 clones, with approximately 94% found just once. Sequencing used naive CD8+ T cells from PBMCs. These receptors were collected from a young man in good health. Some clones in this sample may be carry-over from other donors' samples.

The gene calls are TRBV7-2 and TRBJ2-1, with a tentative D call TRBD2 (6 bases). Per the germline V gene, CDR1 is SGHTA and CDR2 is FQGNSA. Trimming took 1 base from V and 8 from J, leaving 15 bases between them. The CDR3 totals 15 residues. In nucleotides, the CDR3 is TGTGCCAGCAGCTTAGGGTGGCGGGAAGGCGATGAGCAGTTCTTC. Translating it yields CASSLGWREGDEQFF.

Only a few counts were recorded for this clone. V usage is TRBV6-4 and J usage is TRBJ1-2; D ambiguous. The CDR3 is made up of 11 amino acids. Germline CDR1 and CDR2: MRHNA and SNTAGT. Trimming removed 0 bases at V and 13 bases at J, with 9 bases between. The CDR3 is CASSDSSRVTF. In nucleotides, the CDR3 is TGTGCCAGCAGTGACTCGTCAAGGGTCACCTTC.

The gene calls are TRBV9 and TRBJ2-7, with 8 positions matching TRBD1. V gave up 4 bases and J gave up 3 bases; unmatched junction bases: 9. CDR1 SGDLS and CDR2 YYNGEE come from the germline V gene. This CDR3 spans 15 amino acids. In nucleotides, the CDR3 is TGTGCCAGCAGCCCAGAGCCGGGACAGGACTACGAGCAGTACTTC. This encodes CASSPEPGQDYEQYF.

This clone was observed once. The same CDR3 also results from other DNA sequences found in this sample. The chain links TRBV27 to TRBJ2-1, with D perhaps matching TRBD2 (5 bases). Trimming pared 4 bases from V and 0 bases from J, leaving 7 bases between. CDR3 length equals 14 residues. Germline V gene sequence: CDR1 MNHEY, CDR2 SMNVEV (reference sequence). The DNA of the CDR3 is TGTGCCAGCAGTTCCCGGGACTCCTACAATGAGCAGTTCTTC. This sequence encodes CASSSRDSYNEQFF.

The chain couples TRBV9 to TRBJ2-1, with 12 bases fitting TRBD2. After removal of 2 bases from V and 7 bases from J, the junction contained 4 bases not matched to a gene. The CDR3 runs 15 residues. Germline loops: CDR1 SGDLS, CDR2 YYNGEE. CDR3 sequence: CASSVETSGRNEQFF. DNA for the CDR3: TGTGCCAGCAGCGTGGAAACTAGCGGGAGGAATGAGCAGTTCTTC.

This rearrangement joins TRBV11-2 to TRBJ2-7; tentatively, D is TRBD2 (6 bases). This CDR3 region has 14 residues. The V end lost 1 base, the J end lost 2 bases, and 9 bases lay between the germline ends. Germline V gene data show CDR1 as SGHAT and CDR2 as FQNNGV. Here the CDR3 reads CASSLVTSPYEQYF. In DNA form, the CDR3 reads TGTGCCAGCAGCTTAGTCACTAGCCCCTACGAGCAGTACTTC.

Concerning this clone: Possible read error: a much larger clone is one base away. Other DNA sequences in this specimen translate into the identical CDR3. CDR3 bases: TGTGCCAGCAGCCCCGGGACAGGGGCCTACGAGCAGTACTTC. Residues: CASSPGTGAYEQYF. The V call is TRBV9, the J call TRBJ2-7, with 10 bases lining up with TRBD1. Germline-derived CDR1 and CDR2 are SGDLS and YYNGEE. CDR3 length: 14 residues. Trimming at V came to 4 bases and at J to 2 bases, leaving 3 bases not matched to a gene.

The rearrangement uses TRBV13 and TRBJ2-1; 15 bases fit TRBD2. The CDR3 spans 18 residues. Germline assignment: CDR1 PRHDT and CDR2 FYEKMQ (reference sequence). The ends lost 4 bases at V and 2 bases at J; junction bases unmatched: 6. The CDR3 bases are TGTGCCAGCAGCTCCAGGACTAGCGGGAGGGGACCCTACAATGAGCAGTTCTTC. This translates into CASSSRTSGRGPYNEQFF.

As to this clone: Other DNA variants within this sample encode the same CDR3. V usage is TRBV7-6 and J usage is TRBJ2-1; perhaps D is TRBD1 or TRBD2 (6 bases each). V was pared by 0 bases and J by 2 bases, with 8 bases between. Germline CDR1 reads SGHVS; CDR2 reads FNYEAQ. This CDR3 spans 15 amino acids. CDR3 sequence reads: CASSLAGGAYNEQFF. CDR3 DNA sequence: TGTGCCAGCAGCTTAGCGGGGGGCGCCTACAATGAGCAGTTCTTC.

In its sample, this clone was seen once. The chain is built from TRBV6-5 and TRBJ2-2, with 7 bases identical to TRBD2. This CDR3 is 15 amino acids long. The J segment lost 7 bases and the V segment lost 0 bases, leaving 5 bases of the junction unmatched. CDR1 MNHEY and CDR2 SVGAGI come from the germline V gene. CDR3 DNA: TGTGCCAGCAGTTACTCCGGCTGGGGGGGCGGGGAGCTGTTTTTT. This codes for CASSYSGWGGGELFF.

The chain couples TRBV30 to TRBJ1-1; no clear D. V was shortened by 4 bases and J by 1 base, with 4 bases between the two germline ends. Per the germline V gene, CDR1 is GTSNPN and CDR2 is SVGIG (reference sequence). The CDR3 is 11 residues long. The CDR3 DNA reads TGTGCCTGGATGGCGAACACTGAAGCTTTCTTT. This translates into CAWMANTEAFF. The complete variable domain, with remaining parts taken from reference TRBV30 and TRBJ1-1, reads SQTIHQWPATLVQPVGSPLSLECTVEGTSNPNLYWYRQAAGRGLQLLFYSVGIGQISSEVPQNLSASRPQDRQFILSSKKLLLSDSGFYLCAWMANTEAFFGQGTRLTVV.

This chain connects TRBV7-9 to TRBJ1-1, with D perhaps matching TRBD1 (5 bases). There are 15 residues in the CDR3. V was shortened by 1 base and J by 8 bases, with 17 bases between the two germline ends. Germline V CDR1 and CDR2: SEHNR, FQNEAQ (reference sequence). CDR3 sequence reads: CASSLEAWGLREAFF. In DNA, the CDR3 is TGTGCCAGCAGCTTAGAGGCTTGGGGGTTGAGGGAAGCTTTCTTT.

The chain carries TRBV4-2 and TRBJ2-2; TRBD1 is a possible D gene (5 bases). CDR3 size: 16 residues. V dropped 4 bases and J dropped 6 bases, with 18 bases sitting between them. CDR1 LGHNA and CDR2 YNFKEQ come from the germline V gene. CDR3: CASSPGSGQSPGELFF. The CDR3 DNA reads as TGTGCCAGCAGCCCAGGGTCGGGCCAGTCCCCCGGGGAGCTGTTTTTT.

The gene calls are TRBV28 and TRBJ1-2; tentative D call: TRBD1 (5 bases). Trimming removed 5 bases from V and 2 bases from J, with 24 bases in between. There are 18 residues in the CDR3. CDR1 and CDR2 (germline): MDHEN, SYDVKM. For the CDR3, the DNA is TGTGCCAGCAGTCCACCGTTGGGCAGGGAGGACGACAACTATGGCTACACCTTC. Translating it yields CASSPPLGREDDNYGYTF.

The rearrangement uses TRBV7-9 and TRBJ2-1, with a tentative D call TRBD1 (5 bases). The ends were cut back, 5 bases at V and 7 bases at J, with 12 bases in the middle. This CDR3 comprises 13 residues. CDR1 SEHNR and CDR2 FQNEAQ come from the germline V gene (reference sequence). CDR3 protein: CASSLPAGNEQFF. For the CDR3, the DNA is TGTGCCAGCAGCCTCCCGGCAGGGAATGAGCAGTTCTTC.

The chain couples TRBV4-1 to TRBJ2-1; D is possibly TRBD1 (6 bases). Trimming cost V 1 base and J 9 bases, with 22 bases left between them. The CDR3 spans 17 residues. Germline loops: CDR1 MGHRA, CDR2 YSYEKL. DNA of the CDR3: TGCGCCAGCAGCCAAGTTCCTATGGGACACGCTCCCCCTGAGCAGTTCTTC. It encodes CASSQVPMGHAPPEQFF.

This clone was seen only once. The CDR3 DNA sequence: TGCGCCAGCAGCCAATTCGGGAGGGCAGGGTATGGGGAGCAGTACTTC. This sequence encodes CASSQFGRAGYGEQYF. This chain joins TRBV4-1 and TRBJ2-5; TRBD2 agrees at 8 bases. This CDR3 is built from 16 residues. In germline, CDR1 is MGHRA, CDR2 YSYEKL. Trimming removed 2 bases from V and 11 bases from J; junction bases left unmatched: 16.

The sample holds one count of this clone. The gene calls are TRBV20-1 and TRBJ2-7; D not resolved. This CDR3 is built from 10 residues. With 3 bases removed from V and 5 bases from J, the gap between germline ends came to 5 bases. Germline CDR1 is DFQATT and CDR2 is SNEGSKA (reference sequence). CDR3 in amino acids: CSASSHEQYF. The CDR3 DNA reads TGCAGTGCTAGTTCCCACGAGCAGTACTTC.